The entry below describes one TCR beta chain. Its antigen remains unknown. Trimming at V came to 4 bases and at J to 6 bases, leaving 3 bases not matched to a gene. This CDR3 is 14 amino acids long. Germline V lookup: CDR1 LGHNA, CDR2 YNFKEQ. These data come from a study of T cell repertoires in cytomegalovirus infection. TCRdb reprocessed the reads with MiXCR, giving one entry per CDR3 protein. The table has tens of thousands of distinct CDR3 sequences, approximately 36% seen once. Material for sequencing was PBMCs, sequenced either directly or after in vitro stimulation (not recorded which). The source of this sequence is a human donor in good health (CMV status not recorded). Some clones in this sample may be carry-over from other donors' samples. This rearrangement joins TRBV4-2 to TRBJ2-3, with 11 bases fitting TRBD2. CDR3 in DNA: TGTGCCAGCAGCCCGGGACTAGCGGTGGATACGCAGTATTTT. Translation: CASSPGLAVDTQYF.